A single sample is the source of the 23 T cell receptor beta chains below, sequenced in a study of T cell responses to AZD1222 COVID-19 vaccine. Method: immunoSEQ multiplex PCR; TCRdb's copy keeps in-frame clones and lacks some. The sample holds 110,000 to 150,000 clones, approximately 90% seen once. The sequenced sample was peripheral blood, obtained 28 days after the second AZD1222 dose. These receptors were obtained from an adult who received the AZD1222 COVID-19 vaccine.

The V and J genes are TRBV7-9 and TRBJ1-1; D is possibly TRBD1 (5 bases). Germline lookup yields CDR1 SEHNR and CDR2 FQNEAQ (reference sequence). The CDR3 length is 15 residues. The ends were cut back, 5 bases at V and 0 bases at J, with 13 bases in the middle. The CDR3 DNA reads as TGTGCCAGCAGCCCCCCCGAGGGGTTGAACACTGAAGCTTTCTTT. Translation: CASSPPEGLNTEAFF.

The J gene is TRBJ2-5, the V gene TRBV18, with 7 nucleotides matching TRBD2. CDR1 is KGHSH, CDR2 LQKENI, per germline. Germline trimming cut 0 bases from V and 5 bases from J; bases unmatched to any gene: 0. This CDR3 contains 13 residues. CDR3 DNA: TGTGCCAGCTCACCACCGGGAGGGGAGACCCAGTACTTC. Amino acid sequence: CASSPPGGETQYF.

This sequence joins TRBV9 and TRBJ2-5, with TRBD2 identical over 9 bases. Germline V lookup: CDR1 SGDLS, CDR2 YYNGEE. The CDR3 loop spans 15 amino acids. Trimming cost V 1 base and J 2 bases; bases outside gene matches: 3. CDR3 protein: CASSVRSGRQETQYF. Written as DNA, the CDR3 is TGTGCCAGCAGCGTAAGGAGCGGGAGGCAAGAGACCCAGTACTTC.

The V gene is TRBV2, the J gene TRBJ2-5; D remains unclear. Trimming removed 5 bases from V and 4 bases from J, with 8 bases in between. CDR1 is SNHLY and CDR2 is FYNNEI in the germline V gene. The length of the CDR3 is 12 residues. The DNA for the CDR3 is TGTGCCAGCAGTATTAGGCCAGAGACCCAGTACTTC. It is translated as CASSIRPETQYF.

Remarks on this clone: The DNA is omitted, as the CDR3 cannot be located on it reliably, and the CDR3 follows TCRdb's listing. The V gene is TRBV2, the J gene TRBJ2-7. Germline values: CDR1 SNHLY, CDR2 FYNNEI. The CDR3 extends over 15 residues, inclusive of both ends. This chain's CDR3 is CASSTSGLGGYEQYF.

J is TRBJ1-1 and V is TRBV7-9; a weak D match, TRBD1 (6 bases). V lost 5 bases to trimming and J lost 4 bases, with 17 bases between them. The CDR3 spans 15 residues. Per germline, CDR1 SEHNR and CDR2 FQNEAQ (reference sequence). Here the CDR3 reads CASSPPGASFTEAFF. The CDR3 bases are TGTGCCAGCAGCCCCCCAGGGGCTAGTTTCACTGAAGCTTTCTTT.

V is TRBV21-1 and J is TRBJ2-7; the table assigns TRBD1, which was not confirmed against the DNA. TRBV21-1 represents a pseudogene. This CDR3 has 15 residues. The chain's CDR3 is CASSKDAGQVVEQYF. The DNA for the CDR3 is TGTGCCAGCAGCAAAGATGCCGGACAGGTAGTCGAGCAGTACTTC.

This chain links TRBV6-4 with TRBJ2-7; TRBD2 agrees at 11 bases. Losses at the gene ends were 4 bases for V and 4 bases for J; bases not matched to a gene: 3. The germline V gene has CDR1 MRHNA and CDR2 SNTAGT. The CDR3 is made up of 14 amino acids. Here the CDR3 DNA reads TGTGCCAGCAGTGGAGGGACTAGCGGTTACGAGCAGTACTTC. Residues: CASSGGTSGYEQYF.

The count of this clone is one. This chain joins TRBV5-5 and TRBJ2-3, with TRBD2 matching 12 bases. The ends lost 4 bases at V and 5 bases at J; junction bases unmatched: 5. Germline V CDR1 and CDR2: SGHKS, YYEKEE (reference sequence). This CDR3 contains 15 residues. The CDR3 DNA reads TGTGCCAGCAGCCTAGCGGGAGGGAGGAGAGATACGCAGTATTTT. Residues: CASSLAGGRRDTQYF.

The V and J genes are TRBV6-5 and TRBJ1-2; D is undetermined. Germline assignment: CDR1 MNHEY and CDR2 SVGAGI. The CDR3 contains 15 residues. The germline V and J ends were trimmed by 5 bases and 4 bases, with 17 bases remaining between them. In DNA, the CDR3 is TGTGCCAGCAGTCAGGTGGCACTTACGGCCTATGGCTACACCTTC. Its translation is CASSQVALTAYGYTF.

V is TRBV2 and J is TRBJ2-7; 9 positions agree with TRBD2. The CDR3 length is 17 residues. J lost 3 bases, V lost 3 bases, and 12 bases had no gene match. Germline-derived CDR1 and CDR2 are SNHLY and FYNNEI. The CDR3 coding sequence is TGTGCCAGCAGTGAGGGGCTAGCGGGATCAATAATCTACGAGCAGTACTTC. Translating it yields CASSEGLAGSIIYEQYF. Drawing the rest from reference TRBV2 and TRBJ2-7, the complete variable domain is EPEVTQTPSHQVTQMGQEVILRCVPISNHLYFYWYRQILGQKVEFLVSFYNNEISEKSEIFDDQFSVERPDGSNFTLKIRSTKLEDSAMYFCASSEGLAGSIIYEQYFGPGTRLTVT.

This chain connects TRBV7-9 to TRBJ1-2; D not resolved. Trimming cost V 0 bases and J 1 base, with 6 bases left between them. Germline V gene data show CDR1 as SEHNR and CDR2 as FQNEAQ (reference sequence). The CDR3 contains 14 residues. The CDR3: CASSLAEVNYGYTF. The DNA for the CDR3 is TGTGCCAGCAGCTTAGCGGAGGTTAACTATGGCTACACCTTC. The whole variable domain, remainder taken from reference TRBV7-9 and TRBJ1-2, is DTGVSQNPRHKITKRGQNVTFRCDPISEHNRLYWYRQTLGQGPEFLTYFQNEAQLEKSRLLSDRFSAERPKGSFSTLEIQRTEQGDSAMYLCASSLAEVNYGYTFGSGTRLTVV.

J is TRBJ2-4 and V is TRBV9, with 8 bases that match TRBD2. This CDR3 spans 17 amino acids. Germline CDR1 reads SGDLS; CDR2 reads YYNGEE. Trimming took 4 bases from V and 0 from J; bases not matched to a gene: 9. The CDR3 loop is CASSPTTGGIAKNIQYF. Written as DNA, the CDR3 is TGTGCCAGCAGCCCCACTACGGGGGGGATAGCCAAAAACATTCAGTACTTC. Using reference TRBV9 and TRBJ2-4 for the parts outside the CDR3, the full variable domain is DSGVTQTPKHLITATGQRVTLRCSPRSGDLSVYWYQQSLDQGLQFLIQYYNGEERAKGNILERFSAQQFPDLHSELNLSSLELGDSALYFCASSPTTGGIAKNIQYFGAGTRLSVL.

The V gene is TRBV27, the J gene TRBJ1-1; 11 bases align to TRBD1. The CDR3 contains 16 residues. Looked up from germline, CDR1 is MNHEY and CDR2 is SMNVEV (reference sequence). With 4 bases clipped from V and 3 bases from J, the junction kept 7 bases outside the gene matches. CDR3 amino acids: CASSYGQGAFYTEAFF. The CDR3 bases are TGTGCCAGCAGTTACGGACAGGGGGCTTTTTACACTGAAGCTTTCTTT.

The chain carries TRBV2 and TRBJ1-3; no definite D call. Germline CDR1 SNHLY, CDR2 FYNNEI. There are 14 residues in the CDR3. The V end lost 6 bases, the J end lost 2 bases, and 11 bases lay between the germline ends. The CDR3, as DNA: TGTGCCAGCAGCGCCGCAGGTACTGGAAACACCATATATTTT. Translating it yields CASSAAGTGNTIYF.

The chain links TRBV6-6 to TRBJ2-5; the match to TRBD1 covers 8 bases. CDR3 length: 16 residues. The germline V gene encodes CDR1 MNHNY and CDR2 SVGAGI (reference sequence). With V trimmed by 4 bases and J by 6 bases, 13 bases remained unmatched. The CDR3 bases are TGTGCCAGCAGTTCCCAGGGGGCTACGGGTGTTAAGACCCAGTACTTC. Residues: CASSSQGATGVKTQYF.

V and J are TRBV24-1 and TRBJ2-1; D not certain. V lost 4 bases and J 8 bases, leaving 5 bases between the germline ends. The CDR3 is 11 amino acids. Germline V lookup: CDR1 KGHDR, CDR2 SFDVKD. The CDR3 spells CATSDLYEQFF. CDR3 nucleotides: TGTGCCACCAGTGACCTTTATGAGCAGTTCTTC.

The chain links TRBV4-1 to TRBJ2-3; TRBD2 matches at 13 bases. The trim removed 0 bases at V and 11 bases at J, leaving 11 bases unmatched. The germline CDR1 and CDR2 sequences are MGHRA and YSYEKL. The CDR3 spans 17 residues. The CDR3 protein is CASSQEAGLAGRQKQYF. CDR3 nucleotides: TGCGCCAGCAGCCAAGAAGCGGGACTAGCGGGGCGACAAAAGCAGTATTTT.

The DNA for the CDR3 is TGCGCCAGCAGCTTGGAGGGACCGAACACCGGGGAGCTGTTTTTT. Translating gives CASSLEGPNTGELFF. The genes are TRBV5-1 and TRBJ2-2; D is possibly TRBD1 or TRBD2 (5 bases each). Germline V gives CDR1 SGHRS, CDR2 YFSETQ. The CDR3 has 15 amino acids. V lost 0 bases to trimming and J lost 0 bases, with 6 bases between them.

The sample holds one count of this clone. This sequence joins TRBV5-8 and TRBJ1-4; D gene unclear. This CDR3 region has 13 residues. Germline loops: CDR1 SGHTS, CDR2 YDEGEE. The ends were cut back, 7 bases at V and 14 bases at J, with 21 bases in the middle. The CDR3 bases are TGTGCCAGCCGCCCGGTCCTGAGAGAGTATCTGTTTTTT. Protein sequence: CASRPVLREYLFF.

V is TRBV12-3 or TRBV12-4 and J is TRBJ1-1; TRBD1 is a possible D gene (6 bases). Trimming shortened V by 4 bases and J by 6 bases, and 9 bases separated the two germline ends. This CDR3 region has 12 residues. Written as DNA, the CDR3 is TGTGCCAGCAGTTCTACAGGGTCTGAAGCTTTCTTT. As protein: CASSSTGSEAFF.

The CDR3 sequence is CASSGDAPGEQYF. Written as DNA, the CDR3 is TGTGCCAGCAGCGGGGACGCGCCGGGGGAGCAGTACTTC. This chain uses TRBV5-4 with TRBJ2-7, with D possibly being TRBD1 or TRBD2 (5 bases each). The length of the CDR3 is 13 residues. Per the germline V gene, CDR1 is SGHNT and CDR2 is YYREEE (reference sequence). V was clipped by 4 bases and J by 7 bases, with 15 bases between them.

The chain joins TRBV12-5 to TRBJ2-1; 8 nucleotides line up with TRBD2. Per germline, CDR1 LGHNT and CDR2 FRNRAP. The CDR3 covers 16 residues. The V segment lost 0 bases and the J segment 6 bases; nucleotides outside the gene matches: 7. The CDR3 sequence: CASGLVVSGAPNEQFF. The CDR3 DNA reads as TGTGCTAGTGGTTTGGTGGTTAGCGGGGCCCCCAATGAGCAGTTCTTC.